The present T cell receptor beta chain was sequenced within a study of tumor-infiltrating lymphocytes in primary liver carcinoma. The sample holds many counts of this clonotype. Its antigen remains unidentified. TCR beta cDNA was reverse-transcribed from roughly 0.45 ug of total RNA. The reaction used a constant-region primer and ProtoScript II reverse transcriptase. Library construction for TCR beta comprised three nested multiplex PCR rounds performed with slightly modified ARM-PCR. Both of the initial two PCR rounds ran for about 11 cycles and employed TRBV1-TRBV30 forward primers alongside a C-beta reverse primer. TCRdb used MiXCR to reprocess the multiplex PCR reads, holding one entry per CDR3 protein. The table records 300,000 to 400,000 distinct CDR3 sequences, less than 70% of them present only once. Study conclusions and caveats: Because the samples were bulk unsorted, the study did not compare CD4+ and CD8+ repertoires.

Trimming removed 4 bases at V and 0 bases at J, with 13 bases between. The CDR3 sequence is 17 residues long. Germline V gives CDR1 SGHAT, CDR2 FQNNGV. Unsorted whole blood supplied the RNA, and germline DNA was extracted too. They drew 4 to 4.5 milliliters of peripheral blood before surgery. The source is a man aged 35 to 55 with primary liver carcinoma and hepatitis B virus infection. Sequences were obtained from peripheral blood. This chain uses TRBV11-2 with TRBJ2-6, with unresolved D. The CDR3 DNA reads TGTGCCAGCAGCTCGTATATCCTAAACTCTGGGGCCAACGTCCTGACTTTC. Translated, it gives CASSSYILNSGANVLTF.